Listed below are T cell receptor beta chains from one sample, sequenced in a study of blood T cells in healthy people across ages. A single record per CDR3 protein comes from TCRdb applying MiXCR to the 5' RACE reads. This sample has 1.8 million or so distinct CDR3 sequences, with roughly 43% found just once. Sequenced material: blood. These receptors were collected from a human donor in good health. The CDR3 runs from the conserved cysteine through the conserved F or W.

J: TRBJ2-7
V: TRBV7-2
CDR3: CASSLGSGVYEQYF

J: TRBJ2-6
V: TRBV20-1
CDR3: CSGGSTYSGANVLTF

J: TRBJ2-3
V: TRBV4-3
CDR3: CASSQDLLRRFLSTDTQYF

J: TRBJ2-3
V: TRBV20-1
CDR3: CSASPGLPNTQYF

J: TRBJ2-7
V: TRBV29-1
CDR3: CSVVEAGYGQYF

J: TRBJ2-2
V: TRBV29-1
CDR3: CSVRAGGATGELFF

J: TRBJ1-6
V: TRBV30
CDR3: CAWRASRLASPLHF

J: TRBJ1-1
V: TRBV20-1
CDR3: CSARDPGKNTEAFF

J: TRBJ2-5
V: TRBV2
CDR3: CASSEGQIFQETQYF

J: TRBJ2-3
V: TRBV10-3
CDR3: CAIGAGGSTDTQYF

J: TRBJ2-7
V: TRBV4-3
CDR3: CASSQDPMGQASYEQYF

J: TRBJ1-4
V: TRBV6-6
CDR3: CASSYGATNEKLFF

J: TRBJ1-2
V: TRBV4-3
CDR3: CASSQERAGNPYGYTF

J: TRBJ2-1
V: TRBV27
CDR3: CASSLYGEQFF

J: TRBJ2-5
V: TRBV3-1
CDR3: CASTSWEGRGETQYF

J: TRBJ1-1
V: TRBV10-3
CDR3: CAIRRIAEGLASEAFF

J: TRBJ1-4
V: TRBV20-1
CDR3: CSASGQPNEKLFF

J: TRBJ1-4
V: TRBV7-9
CDR3: CASRFFGGRVDEKLFF

J: TRBJ1-1
V: TRBV12-3/TRBV12-4
CDR3: CASSRRASEAFF

J: TRBJ1-5
V: TRBV7-2
CDR3: CASSLGAGEAPQHF

J: TRBJ1-2
V: TRBV5-1
CDR3: CASSSLPGQGNYGYTF

J: TRBJ1-1
V: TRBV3-1
CDR3: CASSQGQGLRAFF

J: TRBJ1-1
V: TRBV7-2
CDR3: CASSTRQGGTEAFF

J: .
V: TRBV5-1
CDR3: CASSLEPAGASYEQYF

J: TRBJ1-2
V: TRBV9
CDR3: CASSPSAGYTF

J: TRBJ2-6
V: TRBV7-2
CDR3: CASRGQGRASGANVLTF

J: TRBJ1-2
V: TRBV9
CDR3: CASSVSGGQNYGYTF

J: TRBJ2-7
V: TRBV4-3
CDR3: CASSQSLGTGDYEQYF

J: TRBJ2-7
V: TRBV6-5
CDR3: CASSYLGQGRIREQYF

J: TRBJ2-7
V: TRBV9
CDR3: CASSVGPGWYEQYF

J: TRBJ2-7
V: TRBV5-1
CDR3: CASSSGGCYEQYF

J: TRBJ2-1
V: TRBV7-2
CDR3: CASSKGRGGARGNEQFF

J: TRBJ1-1
V: TRBV5-1
CDR3: CASSLTPPGQGTDTEAFF

J: TRBJ2-1
V: TRBV12-3/TRBV12-4
CDR3: CASSLVHRNEQFF

J: TRBJ1-2
V: TRBV4-1
CDR3: CASTPRTGADHYGYTF

J: TRBJ2-7
V: TRBV29-1
CDR3: CSVEGLAGVEQYF

J: TRBJ2-4
V: TRBV28
CDR3: CASSSRDRREQYF

J: TRBJ2-3
V: TRBV5-6
CDR3: CASSLGKQGADTQYF

J: TRBJ2-7
V: TRBV4-3
CDR3: CASSQDVRAGSGAYEQYF

J: TRBJ2-3
V: TRBV7-9
CDR3: CVRQRGERFTDTQYF

J: TRBJ2-7
V: TRBV7-8
CDR3: CASSSPGGLNSYEQYF

J: TRBJ2-3
V: TRBV20-1
CDR3: CSAPPPGTDTQYF

J: TRBJ2-3
V: TRBV5-1
CDR3: CATQNDRVTDTQYF

J: TRBJ2-6
V: TRBV6-5
CDR3: CASSHLDSGANVLTF

J: TRBJ2-7
V: TRBV7-2
CDR3: CASSLDIGGAPPTYEQYF

J: TRBJ1-1
V: TRBV4-2
CDR3: CASSPRGPGASGRNTEAFF

J: TRBJ2-7
V: TRBV10-3
CDR3: CAIKGPSGGTYEQYF

J: TRBJ2-7
V: TRBV20-1
CDR3: CSARLGSYEQYF

J: TRBJ1-2
V: TRBV12-3/TRBV12-4
CDR3: CASSSDIQGYTF